Given below is one T cell receptor beta chain in context. The antigen remains undetermined. TCRdb reprocessed the 5' RACE reads via MiXCR and lists one record per CDR3 protein. The sample includes a few hundred thousand distinct CDR3 sequences, approximately 19% seen only once; the top ten take more than 20%. These data originate in a study of T-cell memory formation after mild COVID-19. Whole-study results and caveats: Second-wave clones with a day 37 peak had unconfirmed SARS-CoV-2 specificity. Shrinking CD4+ clones were chiefly CM and EM; CD8+ ones were chiefly EMRA.

Germline V gene data show CDR1 as SGHRS and CDR2 as YFSETQ. The CDR3 is 16 amino acids. V lost 5 bases and J lost 1; bases outside the gene matches: 6. The V and J genes are TRBV5-1 and TRBJ2-5; 12 bases match TRBD2. The sequence was obtained from a man aged 18 to 35 who had mild COVID-19 (a few samples of this study predate the infection). Cell type and time point are not known. The sample taken for sequencing was PBMCs or a T cell subset sorted from them (not recorded which). The CDR3 reads CASRPGLAGSQETQYF. The CDR3 region has the DNA TGCGCCAGCAGACCCGGACTAGCGGGGTCCCAAGAGACCCAGTACTTC.